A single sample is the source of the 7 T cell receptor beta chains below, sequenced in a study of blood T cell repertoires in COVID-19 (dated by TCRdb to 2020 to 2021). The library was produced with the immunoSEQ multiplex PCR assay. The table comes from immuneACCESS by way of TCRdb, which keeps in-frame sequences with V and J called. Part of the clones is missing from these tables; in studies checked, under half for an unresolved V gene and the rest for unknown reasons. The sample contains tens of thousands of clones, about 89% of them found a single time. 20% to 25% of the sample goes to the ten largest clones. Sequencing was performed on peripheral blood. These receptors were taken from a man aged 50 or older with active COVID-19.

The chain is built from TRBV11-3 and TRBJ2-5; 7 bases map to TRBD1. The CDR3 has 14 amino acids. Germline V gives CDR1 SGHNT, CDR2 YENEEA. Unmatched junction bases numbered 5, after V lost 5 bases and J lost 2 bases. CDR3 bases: TGTGCCAGCAGCGCCCCGGGACAGCAAGAGACCCAGTACTTC. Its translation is CASSAPGQQETQYF. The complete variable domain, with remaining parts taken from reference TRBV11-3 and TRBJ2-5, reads EAGVVQSPRYKIIEKKQPVAFWCNPISGHNTLYWYLQNLGQGPELLIRYENEEAVDDSQLPKDRFSAERLKGVDSTLKIQPAELGDSAVYLCASSAPGQQETQYFGPGTRLLVL.

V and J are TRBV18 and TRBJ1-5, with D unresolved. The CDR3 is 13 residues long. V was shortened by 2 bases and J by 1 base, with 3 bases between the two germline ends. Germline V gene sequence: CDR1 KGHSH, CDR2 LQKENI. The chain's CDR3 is CASSPESNQPQHF. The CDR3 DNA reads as TGTGCCAGCTCACCAGAGAGCAATCAGCCCCAGCATTTT.

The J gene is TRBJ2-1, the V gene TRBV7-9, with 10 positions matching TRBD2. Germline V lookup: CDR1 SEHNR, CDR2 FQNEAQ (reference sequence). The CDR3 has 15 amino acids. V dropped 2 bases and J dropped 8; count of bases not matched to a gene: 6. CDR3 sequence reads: CASSLFGTSDHEQFF. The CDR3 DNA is TGTGCCAGCAGCTTATTCGGGACTAGCGACCATGAGCAGTTCTTC. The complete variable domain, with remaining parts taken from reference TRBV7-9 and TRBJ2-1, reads DTGVSQNPRHKITKRGQNVTFRCDPISEHNRLYWYRQTLGQGPEFLTYFQNEAQLEKSRLLSDRFSAERPKGSFSTLEIQRTEQGDSAMYLCASSLFGTSDHEQFFGPGTRLTVL.

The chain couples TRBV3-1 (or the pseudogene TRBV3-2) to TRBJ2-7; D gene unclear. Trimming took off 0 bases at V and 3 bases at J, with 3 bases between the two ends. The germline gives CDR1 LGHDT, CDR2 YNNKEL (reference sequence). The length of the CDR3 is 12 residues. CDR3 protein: CASSQDSYEQYF. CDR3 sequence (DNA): TGTGCCAGCAGCCAAGACAGCTACGAGCAGTACTTC.

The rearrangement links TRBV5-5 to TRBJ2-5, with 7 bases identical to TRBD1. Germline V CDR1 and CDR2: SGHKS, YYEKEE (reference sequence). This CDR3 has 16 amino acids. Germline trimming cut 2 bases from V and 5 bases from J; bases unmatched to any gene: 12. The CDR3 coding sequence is TGTGCCAGCAGCTTACTCACAGGGGCCCACATGGAGACCCAGTACTTC. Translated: CASSLLTGAHMETQYF.

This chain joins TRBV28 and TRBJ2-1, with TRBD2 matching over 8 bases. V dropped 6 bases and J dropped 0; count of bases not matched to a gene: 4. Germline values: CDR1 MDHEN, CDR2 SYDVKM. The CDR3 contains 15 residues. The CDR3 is CASRLGTSSYNEQFF. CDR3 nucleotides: TGTGCCAGCAGATTGGGGACTAGCTCCTACAATGAGCAGTTCTTC.

CDR3 DNA sequence: TGTGCCAGCAGCCTCGGGAGCGCCCCAGATACGCAGTATTTT. Amino acid sequence: CASSLGSAPDTQYF. The chain employs TRBV7-3 and TRBJ2-3; possibly TRBD2 for D (6 bases). From germline, CDR1 is SGHTA and CDR2 FQGTGA. This CDR3 spans 14 amino acids. The V end was cut by 5 bases, the J end by 4 bases, with 13 bases between.